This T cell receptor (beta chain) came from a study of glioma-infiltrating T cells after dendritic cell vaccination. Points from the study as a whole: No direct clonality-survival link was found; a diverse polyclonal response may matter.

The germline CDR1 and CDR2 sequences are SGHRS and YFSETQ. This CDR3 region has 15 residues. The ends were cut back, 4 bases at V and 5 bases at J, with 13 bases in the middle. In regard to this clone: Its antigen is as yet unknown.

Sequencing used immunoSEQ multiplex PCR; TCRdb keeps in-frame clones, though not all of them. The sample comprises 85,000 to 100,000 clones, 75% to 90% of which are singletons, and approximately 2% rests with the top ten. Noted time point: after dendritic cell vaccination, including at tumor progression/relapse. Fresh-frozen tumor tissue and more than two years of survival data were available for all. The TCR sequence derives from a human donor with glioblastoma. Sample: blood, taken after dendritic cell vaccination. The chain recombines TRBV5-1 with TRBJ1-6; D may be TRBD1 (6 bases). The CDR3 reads CASSVQGDHNSPLHF. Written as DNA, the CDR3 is TGCGCCAGCAGCGTACAGGGAGACCATAATTCACCCCTCCACTTT.